This TCR beta chain was retrieved from a study of T cell responses to AZD1222 COVID-19 vaccine. At the level of the study: Second-dose timings of about 4 or about 12 weeks were pooled. Broader study findings: Vaccination with two AZD1222 doses was followed by a rise in Spike-specific TCR breadth and depth.

The data were produced by immunoSEQ multiplex PCR, yet TCRdb's version contains in-frame clones alone and is incomplete. The sample includes some 55,000 clones, around 92% of them seen just once. The CDR3 is made up of 13 amino acids. V was clipped by 2 bases and J by 4 bases, with 11 bases between them. CDR1 and CDR2 (germline): GTSNPN, SVGIG (reference sequence). To note about this clone: What it binds is unknown. The sample carries other DNA sequences with the same CDR3.

Material: peripheral blood, obtained on day 0 of AZD1222 vaccination. This sequence originates from an adult in good health. V gene TRBV30 combines with J gene TRBJ1-2; D possibly corresponds to TRBD1 (6 bases). The CDR3 DNA reads as TGTGCCTGGAGTCGAGACAGGCCCTATGGCTACACCTTC. It encodes CAWSRDRPYGYTF.